A selection of T cell receptor beta chains follows, all from one sample in a study of CXCR3-negative and CXCR3-positive naive CD8 T cells. TCRdb reworked the 5' RACE reads into one entry per CDR3 protein, no DNA. The sample data list 70,000 to 100,000 distinct CDR3 sequences. The material sequenced was naive CXCR3- CD8+ T cells from blood. The receptors here all came from a human donor in good health. Some clones in this sample may be carry-over from other donors' samples. CDR3s include the opening cysteine and the closing phenylalanine or tryptophan.

>TRBV15|TRBJ2-1
CATSPRAGTYNEQFF
>TRBV29-1|TRBJ2-1
CSVGGLDHLGNEQFF
>TRBV29-1|TRBJ2-2
CSVGPGRNTGELFF
>TRBV14|TRBJ2-7
CASSSPGLGKYEQYF
>TRBV27|TRBJ2-7
CASSTGHLTYEQYF
>TRBV5-1|TRBJ2-2
CASSQKPSGPNTGELFF
>TRBV29-1|TRBJ2-3
CSLLYDGREGDTQYF
>TRBV29-1|TRBJ2-3
CSVGGRSSSTDTQYF
>TRBV12-3/TRBV12-4|TRBJ1-4
CASSLQRQKLFF
>TRBV3-1|TRBJ2-3
CASSQDLESTDTQYF
>TRBV14|TRBJ2-7
CASSPGGLYSYEQYF
>TRBV20-1|TRBJ2-3
CSARRRDRDSTDTQYF
>TRBV29-1|TRBJ2-7
CSVAGQGFEQYF
>TRBV6-5|TRBJ2-7
CASSLSQISGGEQYF
>TRBV12-3/TRBV12-4|TRBJ2-7
CASSLGTPYEQYF
>TRBV2|TRBJ2-7
CASISSGGNEQYF
>TRBV3-1|TRBJ2-5
CASSQGEREFLETQYF
>TRBV28|TRBJ1-2
CASSFRSAGNGPIF
>TRBV4-3|TRBJ2-1
CASSQRGNYNEQFF
>TRBV29-1|TRBJ2-3
CSVAGQGTDTQYF
>TRBV29-1|TRBJ2-7
CSVTGTGIYEQYF
>TRBV19|TRBJ2-7
CASSTGTRYEQYF
>TRBV7-2|TRBJ2-1
CASSLEGDRGLNEQFF
>TRBV28|TRBJ2-6
CASSLEGDIDTHSGANVLTF
>TRBV29-1|TRBJ2-3
CSVRSGEGTDTQYF
>TRBV28|TRBJ2-1
CASSPPAGPRGNEQFF
>TRBV7-6|TRBJ1-1
CASSSFPRGIEAFF
>TRBV3-1|TRBJ2-7
CASSPLLASYEQYF
>TRBV7-9|TRBJ2-7
CASSLATGPSYEQYF
>TRBV28|TRBJ2-1
CASSLSGEEQFF
>TRBV15|TRBJ2-1
CATSRDLAGSSYNEQFF
>TRBV12-3/TRBV12-4|TRBJ2-5
CASTGPDRLQETQYF
>TRBV3-1|TRBJ2-1
CASSQEPTYNEQFF
>TRBV3-1|TRBJ2-3
CASSQVFGTVSTDTQYF
>TRBV7-3|TRBJ1-1
CASSSGFSGGAFF
>TRBV30|TRBJ2-1
CAWTAAAGDEQFF
>TRBV19|TRBJ1-6
CASRTGVDSYNSPLHF
>TRBV7-3|TRBJ2-2
CASSAPGLAGETTGELFF
>TRBV21-1|TRBJ1-3
CASSRGQRNSGNTIYF